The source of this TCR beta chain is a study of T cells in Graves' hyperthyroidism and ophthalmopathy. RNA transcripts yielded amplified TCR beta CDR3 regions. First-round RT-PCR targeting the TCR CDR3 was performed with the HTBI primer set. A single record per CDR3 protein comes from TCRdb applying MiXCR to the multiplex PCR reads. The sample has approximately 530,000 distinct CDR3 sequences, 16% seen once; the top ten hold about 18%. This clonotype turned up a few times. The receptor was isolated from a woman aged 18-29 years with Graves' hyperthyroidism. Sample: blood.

CDR3 nucleotide sequence: TGTGCCAGCAGCCCCCCGGGACTAGCTACTCTGTACTTC. Translated, it gives CASSPPGLATLYF. The chain couples TRBV3-1 to TRBJ2-4; 9 nucleotides align to TRBD2. In germline, CDR1 is LGHDT, CDR2 YNNKEL (reference sequence). V trimming: 4 bases; J trimming: 15 bases; junction bases outside the gene matches: 10. This CDR3 has 13 amino acids.